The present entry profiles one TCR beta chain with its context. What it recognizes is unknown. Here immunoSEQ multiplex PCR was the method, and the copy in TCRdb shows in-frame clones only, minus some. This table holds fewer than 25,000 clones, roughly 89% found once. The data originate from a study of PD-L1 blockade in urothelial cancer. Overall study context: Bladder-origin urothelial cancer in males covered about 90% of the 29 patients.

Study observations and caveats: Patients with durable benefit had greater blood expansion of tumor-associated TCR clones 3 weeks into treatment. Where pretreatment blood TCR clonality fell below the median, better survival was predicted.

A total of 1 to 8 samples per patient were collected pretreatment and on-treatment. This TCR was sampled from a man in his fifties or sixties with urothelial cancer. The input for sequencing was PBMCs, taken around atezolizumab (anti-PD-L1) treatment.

CDR3 in DNA: TGTGCCAGCAGCCCGATGAAGGGGGCCTACAATGAGCAGTTCTTC. Amino acid sequence: CASSPMKGAYNEQFF. The chain links TRBV13 to TRBJ2-1, with D perhaps matching TRBD1 (6 bases). Germline values: CDR1 PRHDT, CDR2 FYEKMQ (reference sequence). V lost 5 bases to trimming and J lost 2 bases, with 13 bases between them. The CDR3 spans 15 residues.